This T cell receptor (beta chain) was found in a study of T cells in Graves' hyperthyroidism and ophthalmopathy. Study results and limitations: Peripheral blood also featured most of the thyroid clonotypes expanded above 0.001. Patients with ophthalmopathy were separated from those with stable hyperthyroidism by a 13 V-J model.

Trimming took off 3 bases at V and 0 bases at J, with 9 bases between the two ends. Germline CDR1 LGHDT, CDR2 YNNKEL (reference sequence). The CDR3 length is 14 residues. Diagnoses used clinical symptoms, serum thyroxine and TRAb, thyroid ultrasound and orbital computed tomography. TCR beta CDR3 regions were amplified from RNA. HTBI primers were used for first-round RT-PCR of the TCR CDR3. TCRdb re-called the multiplex PCR reads through MiXCR, storing one row per CDR3 protein. Of hundreds of thousands of distinct CDR3 sequences in the sample, about 14% were seen once. This clonotype occurred many times. What it recognizes is unknown.

The sequence was collected from a woman aged 50 to 60 with Graves' ophthalmopathy. The V call is TRBV3-1, the J call TRBJ2-7; D possibly corresponds to TRBD1 (5 bases). Material: blood. In DNA form, the CDR3 reads TGTGCCAGCAGCCATTCCAGGGACTCCTACGAGCAGTACTTC. This sequence encodes CASSHSRDSYEQYF.